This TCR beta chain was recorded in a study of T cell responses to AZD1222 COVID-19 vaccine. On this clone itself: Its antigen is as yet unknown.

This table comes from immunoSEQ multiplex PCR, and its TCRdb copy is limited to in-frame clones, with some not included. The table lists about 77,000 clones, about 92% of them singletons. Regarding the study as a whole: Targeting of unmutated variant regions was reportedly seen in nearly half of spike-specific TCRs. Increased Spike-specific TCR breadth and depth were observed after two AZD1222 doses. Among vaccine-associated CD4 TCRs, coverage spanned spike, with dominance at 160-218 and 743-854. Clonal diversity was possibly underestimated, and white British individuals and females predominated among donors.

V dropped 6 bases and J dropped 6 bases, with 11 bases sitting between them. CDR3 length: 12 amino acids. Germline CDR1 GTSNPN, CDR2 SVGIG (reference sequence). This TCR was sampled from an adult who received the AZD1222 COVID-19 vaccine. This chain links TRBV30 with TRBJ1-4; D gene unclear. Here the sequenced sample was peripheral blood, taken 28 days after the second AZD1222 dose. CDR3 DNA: TGTGCCTGCGGAAGGTGGGATGAAAAACTGTTTTTT. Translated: CACGRWDEKLFF.